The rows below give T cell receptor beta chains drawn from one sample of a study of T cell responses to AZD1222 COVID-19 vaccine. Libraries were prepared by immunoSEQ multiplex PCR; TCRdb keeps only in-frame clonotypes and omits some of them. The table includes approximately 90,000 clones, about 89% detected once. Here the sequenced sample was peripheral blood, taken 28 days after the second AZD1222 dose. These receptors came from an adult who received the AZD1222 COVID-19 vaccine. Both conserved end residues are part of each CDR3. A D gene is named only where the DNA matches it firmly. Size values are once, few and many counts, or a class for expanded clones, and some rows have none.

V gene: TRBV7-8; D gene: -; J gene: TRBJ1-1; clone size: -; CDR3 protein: CASRSQGNTEAFF; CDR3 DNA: TGTGCCAGCAGATCACAGGGGAACACTGAAGCTTTCTTT
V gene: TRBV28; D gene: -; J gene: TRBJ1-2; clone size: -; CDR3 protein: CASSLFVGYGYTF; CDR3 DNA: TGTGCCAGCAGTTTGTTTGTCGGCTATGGCTACACCTTC
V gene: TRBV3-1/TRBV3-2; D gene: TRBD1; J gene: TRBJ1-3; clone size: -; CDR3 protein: CASSPDRGFPSGNTIYF; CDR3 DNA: TGTGCCAGCAGCCCCGACAGGGGGTTTCCCTCTGGAAACACCATATATTTT
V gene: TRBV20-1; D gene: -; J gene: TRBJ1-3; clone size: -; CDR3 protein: CSAAPGNTIYF; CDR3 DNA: TGCAGTGCCGCGCCCGGAAACACCATATATTTT
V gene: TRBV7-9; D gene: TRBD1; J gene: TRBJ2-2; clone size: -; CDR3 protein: CASTHWTGFNTGELFF; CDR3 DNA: TGTGCCAGCACCCACTGGACAGGGTTCAACACCGGGGAGCTGTTTTTT
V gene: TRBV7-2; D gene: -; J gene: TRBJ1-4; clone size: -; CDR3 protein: CASSPSAGATNEKLFF; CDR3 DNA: TGTGCCAGCAGCCCTTCCGCAGGGGCAACTAATGAAAAACTGTTTTTT
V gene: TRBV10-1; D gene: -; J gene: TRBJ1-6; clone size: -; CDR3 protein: CASSESTSSPLHF; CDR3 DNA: TGCGCCAGCAGTGAGTCGACATCCTCACCCCTCCACTTT
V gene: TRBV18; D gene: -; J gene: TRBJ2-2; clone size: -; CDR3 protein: CASSQGVQNTGELFF; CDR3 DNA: TGTGCCAGCTCACAGGGGGTTCAGAACACCGGGGAGCTGTTTTTT
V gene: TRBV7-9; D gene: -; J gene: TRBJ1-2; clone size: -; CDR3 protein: CASSLGVPGSNYGYTF; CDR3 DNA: TGTGCCAGCAGCTTAGGCGTCCCTGGCTCTAACTATGGCTACACCTTC
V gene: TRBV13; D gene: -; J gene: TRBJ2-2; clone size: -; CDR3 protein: CASSDRDTFNGELFF; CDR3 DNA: TGTGCCAGCAGCGACCGGGACACTTTTAACGGGGAGCTGTTTTTT
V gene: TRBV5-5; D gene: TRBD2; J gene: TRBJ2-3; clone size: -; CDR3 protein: CASNPSGGRDTQYF; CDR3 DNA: TGTGCCAGCAACCCTAGCGGGGGAAGAGATACGCAGTATTTT
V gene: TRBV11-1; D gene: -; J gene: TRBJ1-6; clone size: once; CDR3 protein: CASSWVTGSYNSPLHF; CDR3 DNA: TGTGCCAGCAGCTGGGTGACGGGCTCCTATAATTCACCCCTCCACTTT
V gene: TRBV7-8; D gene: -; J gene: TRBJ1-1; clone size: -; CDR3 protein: CASSLVGGGAGAFF; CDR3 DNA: TGTGCCAGCAGCTTAGTAGGCGGGGGCGCGGGTGCTTTCTTT
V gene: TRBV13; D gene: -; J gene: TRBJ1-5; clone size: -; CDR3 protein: CASSLGLGSNQPQHF; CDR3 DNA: TGTGCCAGCAGCTTAGGATTGGGGAGCAATCAGCCCCAGCATTTT
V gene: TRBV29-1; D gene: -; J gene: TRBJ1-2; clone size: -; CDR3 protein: CSTRDNDYGYTF; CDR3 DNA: TGCAGCACCCGGGACAACGACTATGGCTACACCTTC
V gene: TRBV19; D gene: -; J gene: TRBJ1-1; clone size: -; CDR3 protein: CASSIKVNRANTEAFF; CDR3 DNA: TGTGCCAGTAGTATTAAGGTAAACAGGGCGAACACTGAAGCTTTCTTT